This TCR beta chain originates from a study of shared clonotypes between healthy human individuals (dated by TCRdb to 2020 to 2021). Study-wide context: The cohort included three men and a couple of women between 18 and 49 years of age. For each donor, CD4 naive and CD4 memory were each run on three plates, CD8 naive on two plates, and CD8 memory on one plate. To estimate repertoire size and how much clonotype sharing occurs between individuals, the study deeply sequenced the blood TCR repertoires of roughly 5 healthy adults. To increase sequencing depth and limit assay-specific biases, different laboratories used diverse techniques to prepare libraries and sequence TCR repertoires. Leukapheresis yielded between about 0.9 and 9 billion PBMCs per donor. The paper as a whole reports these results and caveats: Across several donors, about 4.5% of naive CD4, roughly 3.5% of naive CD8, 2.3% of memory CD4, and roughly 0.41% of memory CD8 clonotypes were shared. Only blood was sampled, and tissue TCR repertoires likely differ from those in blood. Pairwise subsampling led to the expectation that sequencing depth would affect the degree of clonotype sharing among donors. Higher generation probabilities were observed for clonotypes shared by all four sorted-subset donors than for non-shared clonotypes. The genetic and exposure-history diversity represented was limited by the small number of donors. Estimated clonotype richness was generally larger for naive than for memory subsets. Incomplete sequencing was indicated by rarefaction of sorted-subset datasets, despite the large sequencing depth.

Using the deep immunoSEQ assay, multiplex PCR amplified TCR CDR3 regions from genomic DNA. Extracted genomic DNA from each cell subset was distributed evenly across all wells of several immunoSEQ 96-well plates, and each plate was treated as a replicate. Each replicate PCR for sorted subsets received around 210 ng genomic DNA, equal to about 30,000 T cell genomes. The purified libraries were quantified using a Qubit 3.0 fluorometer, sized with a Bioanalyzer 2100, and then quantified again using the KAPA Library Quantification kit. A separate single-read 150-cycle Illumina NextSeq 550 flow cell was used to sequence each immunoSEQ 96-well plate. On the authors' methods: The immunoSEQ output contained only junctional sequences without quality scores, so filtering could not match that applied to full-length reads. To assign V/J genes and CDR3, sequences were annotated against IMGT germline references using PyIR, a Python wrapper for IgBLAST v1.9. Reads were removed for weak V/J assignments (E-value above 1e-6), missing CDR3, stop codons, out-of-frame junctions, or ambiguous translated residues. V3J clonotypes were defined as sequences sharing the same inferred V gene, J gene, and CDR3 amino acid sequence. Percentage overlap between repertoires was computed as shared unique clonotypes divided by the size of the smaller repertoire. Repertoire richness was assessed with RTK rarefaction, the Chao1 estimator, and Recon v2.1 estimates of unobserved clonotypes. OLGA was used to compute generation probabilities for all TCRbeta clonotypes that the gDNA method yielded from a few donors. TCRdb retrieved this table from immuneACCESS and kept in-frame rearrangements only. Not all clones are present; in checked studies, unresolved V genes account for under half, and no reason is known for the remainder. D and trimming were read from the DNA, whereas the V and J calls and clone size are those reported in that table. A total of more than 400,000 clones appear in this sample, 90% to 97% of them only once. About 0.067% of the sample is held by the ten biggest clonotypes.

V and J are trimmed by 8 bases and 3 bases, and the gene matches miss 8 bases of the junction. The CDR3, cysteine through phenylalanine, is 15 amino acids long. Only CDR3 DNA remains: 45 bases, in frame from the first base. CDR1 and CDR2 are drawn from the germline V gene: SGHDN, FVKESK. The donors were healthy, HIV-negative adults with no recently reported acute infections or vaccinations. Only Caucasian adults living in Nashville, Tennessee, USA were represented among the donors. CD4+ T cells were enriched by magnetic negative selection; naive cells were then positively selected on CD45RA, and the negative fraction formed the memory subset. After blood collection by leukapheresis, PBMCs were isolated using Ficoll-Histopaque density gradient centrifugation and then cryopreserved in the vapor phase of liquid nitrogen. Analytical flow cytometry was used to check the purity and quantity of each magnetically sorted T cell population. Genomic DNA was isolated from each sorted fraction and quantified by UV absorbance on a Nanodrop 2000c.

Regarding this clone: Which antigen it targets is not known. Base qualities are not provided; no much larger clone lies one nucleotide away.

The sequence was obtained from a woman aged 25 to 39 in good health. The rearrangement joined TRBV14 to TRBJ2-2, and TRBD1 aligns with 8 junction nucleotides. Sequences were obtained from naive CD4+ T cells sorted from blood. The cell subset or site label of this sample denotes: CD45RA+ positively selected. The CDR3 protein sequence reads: CASRGRDRYTGELFF. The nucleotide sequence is TGTGCCAGCCGAGGCCGGGACAGGTACACCGGGGAGCTGTTTTTT.